The rows below give T cell receptor beta chains drawn from one sample of a study of blood T cell repertoires in COVID-19. Assay used: immunoSEQ multiplex PCR; TCRdb lists only in-frame clones, some missing. The sample contains about 150,000 clones, about 90% of which appear only once. Sequencing was carried out using peripheral blood. Every receptor here comes from a middle-aged man with acute or convalescent COVID-19. Each CDR3 is given with its conserved first and last residue. The order of the fields is D gene, V gene, J gene, clone size, CDR3 protein, CDR3 DNA. A D gene is named only where the DNA matches it firmly. The size of a clone is reported for some rows only, either as once, few or many, or as a class for expanded clones.

-	TRBV28	TRBJ2-1	-	CASTFGPRYNEQFF	TGTGCCAGCACGTTTGGGCCCAGGTACAATGAGCAGTTCTTC
TRBD1	TRBV7-9	TRBJ2-4	-	CASSSDRAVQYF	TGTGCCAGCAGCTCCGACAGGGCGGTTCAGTACTTC
TRBD2	TRBV27	TRBJ2-5	-	CASSLSRAGQETQYF	TGTGCCAGCAGTTTATCGAGAGCGGGGCAAGAGACCCAGTACTTC
-	TRBV15	TRBJ1-5	-	CATSRDRVQPQHF	TGTGCCACCAGCAGAGATAGAGTGCAGCCCCAGCATTTT
-	TRBV30	TRBJ1-5	-	CAWSVQDNQPQHF	TGTGCCTGGAGTGTACAGGACAATCAGCCCCAGCATTTT
-	TRBV5-1	TRBJ2-3	-	CASSWGRTSTDTQYF	TGCGCCAGCAGTTGGGGCAGAACTAGCACAGATACGCAGTATTTT
-	TRBV11-2	TRBJ1-1	few	CASREYTEAFF	TGTGCCAGCAGGGAGTACACTGAAGCTTTCTTT
-	TRBV5-4	TRBJ2-7	-	CASSQTGRNEQYF	TGTGCCAGCAGCCAGACAGGGAGGAACGAGCAGTACTTC
TRBD1	TRBV27	TRBJ1-5	-	CASSTGQYNQPQHF	TGTGCCAGCAGTACGGGACAGTACAATCAGCCCCAGCATTTT
TRBD2	TRBV9	TRBJ2-2	-	CASSVDELAGGPELFF	TGTGCCAGCAGCGTAGATGAACTAGCGGGGGGGCCGGAGCTGTTTTTT
-	TRBV7-2	TRBJ1-3	-	CASSLVPSGGTIYF	TGTGCCAGCAGCTTGGTCCCCTCCGGAGGCACCATATATTTT
TRBD2	TRBV7-6	TRBJ2-7	-	CASSLERESSYEQYF	TGTGCCAGCAGCTTAGAGCGGGAGAGCTCCTACGAGCAGTACTTC
-	TRBV12-3/TRBV12-4	TRBJ2-1	-	CASSQTRVNEQFF	TGTGCCAGCAGCCAGACTAGGGTCAATGAGCAGTTCTTC
TRBD2	TRBV19	TRBJ2-7	-	CASSISGRAYEQYF	TGTGCCAGTAGTATAAGCGGGAGGGCCTACGAGCAGTACTTC
-	TRBV27	TRBJ2-7	-	CASSFRGVLGEQYF	TGTGCCAGCAGTTTCAGGGGCGTATTGGGGGAGCAGTACTTC
TRBD1	TRBV5-6	TRBJ1-5	-	CASSFAGTGGGPQHF	TGTGCCAGCAGCTTCGCCGGGACAGGCGGAGGGCCCCAGCATTTT
-	TRBV19	TRBJ1-1	-	CASSTSWGGGTEAFF	TGTGCCAGTAGCACCTCCTGGGGGGGCGGCACTGAAGCTTTCTTT
-	TRBV9	TRBJ2-1	-	CASSASGTTYNEQFF	TGTGCCAGCAGCGCCTCCGGGACAACCTACAATGAGCAGTTCTTC
TRBD2	TRBV30	TRBJ2-1	-	CAWSVWASGGGNNEQFF	TGTGCCTGGAGTGTATGGGCTAGCGGGGGGGGTAACAATGAGCAGTTCTTC
TRBD2	TRBV11-3	TRBJ2-2	-	CASSQRTSGSGGELFF	TGTGCCAGCAGCCAACGGACTAGCGGGAGTGGCGGGGAGCTGTTTTTT
-	TRBV12-3/TRBV12-4	TRBJ1-2	-	CASSYLRASGYTF	TGTGCCAGCAGTTACCTCAGGGCGTCCGGCTACACCTTC
-	TRBV7-2	TRBJ2-3	-	CASSFGRWGLDTQYF	TGTGCCAGCAGCTTTGGCAGGTGGGGACTAGATACGCAGTATTTT
TRBD2	TRBV5-1	TRBJ2-3	-	CASSSSGTSGAGDTQYF	TGCGCCAGCAGCTCATCCGGGACTAGCGGGGCCGGGGATACGCAGTATTTT
-	TRBV28	TRBJ1-5	-	CANSVGDNQPQHF	TGTGCCAATTCGGTAGGGGACAATCAGCCCCAGCATTTT
-	TRBV6-4	TRBJ1-2	-	CASRPGPGALGYTF	TGTGCCAGCCGCCCCGGGCCAGGGGCCCTCGGCTACACCTTC
-	TRBV11-2	TRBJ2-7	-	CASSPSSPRGYEQYF	TGTGCCAGCAGCCCATCTTCCCCCCGCGGCTACGAGCAGTACTTC
TRBD1	TRBV6-5	TRBJ2-2	-	CASLTGGANTGELFF	TGTGCCAGCCTTACAGGGGGCGCGAACACCGGGGAGCTGTTTTTT
-	TRBV7-9	TRBJ2-7	-	CASSFTVYYEQYF	TGTGCCAGCAGCTTTACGGTGTACTACGAGCAGTACTTC
TRBD2	TRBV6-2/TRBV6-3	TRBJ2-3	-	CASSYRARGGFDTQYF	TGTGCCAGCAGTTACCGAGCGCGGGGGGGTTTTGATACGCAGTATTTT
-	TRBV5-1	TRBJ1-2	-	CASSLAPEVYGYTF	TGCGCCAGCAGCTTGGCCCCCGAGGTCTATGGCTACACCTTC
TRBD1	TRBV5-1	TRBJ2-7	-	CASSLGQGGREQYF	TGCGCCAGCAGCTTGGGACAGGGGGGTCGCGAGCAGTACTTC
-	TRBV2	TRBJ2-1	-	CASTLALSSYNEQFF	TGTGCCAGCACCTTAGCGTTGAGCTCCTACAATGAGCAGTTCTTC
-	TRBV6-6	TRBJ1-2	once	CASSYSGLDSNYGYTF	TGTGCCAGCAGTTACTCGGGTCTAGATTCTAACTATGGCTACACCTTC
TRBD1	TRBV6-5	TRBJ1-2	-	CASRVNRGLGYGYTF	TGTGCCAGCAGAGTTAACAGGGGTTTGGGCTATGGCTACACCTTC
TRBD1	TRBV5-1	TRBJ2-5	-	CASSSTGQGAETQYF	TGCGCCAGCAGCTCCACGGGACAGGGGGCTGAGACCCAGTACTTC
-	TRBV5-1	TRBJ2-3	-	CASSLAGTPSTDTQYF	TGCGCCAGCAGCTTGGCCGGGACACCCTCCACAGATACGCAGTATTTT
-	TRBV5-1	TRBJ1-6	-	CASSLSGGANSPLHF	TGCGCCAGCAGCTTGTCGGGGGGCGCCAATTCACCCCTCCACTTT
-	TRBV30	TRBJ1-1	-	CAWSVAGFGNTEAFF	TGTGCCTGGAGTGTGGCAGGGTTCGGGAACACTGAAGCTTTCTTT
TRBD2	TRBV9	TRBJ2-1	-	CASSVLAGGYANEQFF	TGTGCCAGCAGCGTGCTAGCGGGGGGGTATGCCAATGAGCAGTTCTTC
TRBD2	TRBV7-2	TRBJ2-5	-	CASSRSGGVQETQYF	TGTGCCAGCAGCAGGAGCGGGGGGGTTCAAGAGACCCAGTACTTC
-	TRBV7-9	TRBJ1-2	-	CASSPKQLMDGYTF	TGTGCCAGCAGCCCAAAACAGCTCATGGATGGCTACACCTTC